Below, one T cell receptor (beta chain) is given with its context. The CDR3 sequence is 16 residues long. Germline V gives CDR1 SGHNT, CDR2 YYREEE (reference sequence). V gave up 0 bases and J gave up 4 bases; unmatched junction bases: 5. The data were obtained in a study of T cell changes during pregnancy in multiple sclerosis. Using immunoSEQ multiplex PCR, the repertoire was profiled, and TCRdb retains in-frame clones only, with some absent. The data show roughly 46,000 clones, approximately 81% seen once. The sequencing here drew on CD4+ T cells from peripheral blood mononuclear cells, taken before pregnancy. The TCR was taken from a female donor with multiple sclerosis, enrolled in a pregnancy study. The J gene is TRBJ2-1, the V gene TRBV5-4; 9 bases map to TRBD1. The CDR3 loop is CASSLAGTGFYNEQFF. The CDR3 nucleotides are TGTGCCAGCAGCTTGGCCGGGACAGGGTTTTACAATGAGCAGTTCTTC.